This T cell receptor beta chain was found in a study of T cells in Graves' hyperthyroidism and ophthalmopathy. General study findings and limits: Stable hyperthyroidism and ophthalmopathy were separated using 13 V-J signatures. Clonotypes that were expanded in thyroid above 0.001 mostly appeared in blood too.

Per germline, CDR1 ENHRY and CDR2 SYGVKD. The CDR3 runs 14 residues. V lost 7 bases and J lost 1, with 13 bases in between. Exclusion of patients followed from uncontrolled infection, other autoimmune disease, pregnancy or lactation. Clinical symptoms, serum thyroxine, TRAb, thyroid ultrasound and orbital computed tomography informed diagnoses. Template material for amplifying TCR beta CDR3 regions consisted of RNA transcripts. The HTBI primer set served for first-round RT-PCR of the TCR CDR3. Each CDR3 protein gets one entry after TCRdb re-called the multiplex PCR reads with MiXCR. The sample consists of 490,000 or so distinct CDR3 sequences, around 50% of them appearing once. This clonotype was detected ten times or more. What it binds is not known.

Material for sequencing was peripheral blood or thyroid tissue (not recorded which). This receptor was obtained from an adult woman with Graves' disease, either hyperthyroidism or ophthalmopathy (not recorded which). J is TRBJ1-1 and V is TRBV10-3; D perhaps matches TRBD1 (5 bases). The DNA for the CDR3 is TGTGCCATCAATCCAACAGGTCAGAACACTGAAGCTTTCTTT. It translates to CAINPTGQNTEAFF.